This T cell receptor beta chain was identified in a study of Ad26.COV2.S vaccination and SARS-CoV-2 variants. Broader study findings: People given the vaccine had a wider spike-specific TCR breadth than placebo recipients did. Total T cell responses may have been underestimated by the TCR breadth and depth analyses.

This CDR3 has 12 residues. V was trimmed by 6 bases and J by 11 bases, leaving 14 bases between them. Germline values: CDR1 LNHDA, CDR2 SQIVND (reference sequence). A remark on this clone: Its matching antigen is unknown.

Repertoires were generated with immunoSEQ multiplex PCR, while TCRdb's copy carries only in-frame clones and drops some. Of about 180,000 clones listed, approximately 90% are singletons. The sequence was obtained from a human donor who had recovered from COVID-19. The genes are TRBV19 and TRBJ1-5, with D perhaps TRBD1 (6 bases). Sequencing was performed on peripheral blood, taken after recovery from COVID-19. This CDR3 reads CASSAQGLSQHF. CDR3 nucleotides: TGTGCCAGTAGCGCCCAGGGGCTGTCCCAGCATTTT.